A single sample gave rise to the 27 T cell receptor beta chains below, sequenced in a study of cytomegalovirus exposure and HLA in healthy donors. PCR used 60 Vbeta primers and 13 Jbeta primers. Libraries were prepared by immunoSEQ multiplex PCR; TCRdb keeps only in-frame clonotypes and omits some of them. Of around 94,000 clones in the sample, around 78% were seen once. What was sequenced was PBMCs. The source of these receptors is a woman in her thirties or forties in good health and CMV-seropositive.

The chain employs TRBV19 and TRBJ1-5, with D possibly TRBD1 on 5 matching bases. CDR3 length equals 15 residues. Trimming left V 2 bases short and J 7 bases short, with 15 bases between. Germline V gene data show CDR1 as LNHDA and CDR2 as SQIVND (reference sequence). The CDR3 here is CASSIYGGTPQPQHF. CDR3 nucleotide sequence: TGTGCCAGTAGTATATACGGGGGGACGCCACAGCCCCAGCATTTT.

CDR3 region: CASSSLAGIQETQYF. The CDR3 bases are TGTGCCAGCAGTTCTTTAGCGGGGATCCAAGAGACCCAGTACTTC. J is TRBJ2-5 and V is TRBV6-5, with 8 bases matching TRBD2. The CDR3 loop spans 15 amino acids. Germline V gene lookup returns CDR1 MNHEY and CDR2 SVGAGI. V lost 4 bases and J lost 1; bases outside the gene matches: 5.

V is TRBV2 and J is TRBJ2-2, with 10 bases lining up with TRBD2. J was trimmed by 5 bases and V by 2 bases; bases with no gene match: 2. Looked up from germline, CDR1 is SNHLY and CDR2 is FYNNEI. The CDR3 has 15 amino acids. Here the CDR3 DNA reads TGTGCCAGCAGTGAAAGCGGGAGGGAAACCGGGGAGCTGTTTTTT. Translating it yields CASSESGRETGELFF. Based on the CDR3 plus reference TRBV2 and TRBJ2-2, the full variable domain is EPEVTQTPSHQVTQMGQEVILRCVPISNHLYFYWYRQILGQKVEFLVSFYNNEISEKSEIFDDQFSVERPDGSNFTLKIRSTKLEDSAMYFCASSESGRETGELFFGEGSRLTVL.

This clone was detected only a few times. The chain employs TRBV2 and TRBJ2-1, with D tentatively TRBD1 (5 bases). Trimming stripped 1 base from V and 4 bases from J, with 11 bases between. The germline V gene encodes CDR1 SNHLY and CDR2 FYNNEI. The CDR3 is 15 amino acids. CDR3 sequence reads: CASSEVRTLYNEQFF. CDR3 coding DNA: TGTGCCAGCAGTGAAGTGAGGACACTTTACAATGAGCAGTTCTTC.

The chain uses TRBV4-3 and TRBJ2-2; 9 bases line up with TRBD2. This CDR3 comprises 15 residues. Per germline, CDR1 LGHNA and CDR2 YSLEER. The V and J ends lost 0 bases and 8 bases, in that order; junction bases with no gene match: 4. CDR3 bases: TGCGCCAGCAGCCAAGATGGGGGACTAGCTGGGGAGCTGTTTTTT. Protein product: CASSQDGGLAGELFF.

CDR3 sequence (DNA): TGCGCCAGCAGCTTGGGCCTACGGGATGAGCAGTTCTTC. Amino acids: CASSLGLRDEQFF. The gene calls are TRBV5-1 and TRBJ2-1; D gene ambiguous. Per the germline V gene, CDR1 is SGHRS and CDR2 is YFSETQ. CDR3 size: 13 residues. V was clipped by 0 bases and J by 8 bases, with 9 bases between them.

The chain has TRBV6-1 and TRBJ1-2; 9 nucleotides align to TRBD1. Germline CDR1 is MNHNS and CDR2 is SASEGT. The CDR3 loop spans 14 amino acids. V trimming: 4 bases; J trimming: 4 bases; junction bases outside the gene matches: 4. DNA for the CDR3: TGTGCCAGCAGTGGACTGACAGGGGGCTATGGCTACACCTTC. Residues: CASSGLTGGYGYTF.

A note on this clone: Other nucleotide sequences in the sample specify the same CDR3. This chain uses TRBV18 with TRBJ2-7; TRBD1 agrees at 9 bases. The germline V gene encodes CDR1 KGHSH and CDR2 LQKENI. The CDR3 covers 15 residues. J lost 3 bases, V lost 0 bases, and 3 bases had no gene match. The CDR3 DNA is TGTGCCAGCTCACCACCGGGACAGGGTTTCTACGAGCAGTACTTC. Encoded protein: CASSPPGQGFYEQYF.

This clone was detected a few times. The chain uses TRBV15 and TRBJ2-5; no definite D call. Matching the DNA end better, TRBJ2-7 makes the J call doubtful. The CDR3 spans 15 residues. Germline-derived CDR1 and CDR2 are LNHNV and YYDKDF (reference sequence). The CDR3 DNA is TGTGCCACCAGCAGAGACAGAAGTAGCTCCTACGAGCAGTACTTC. Residues: CATSRDRSSSYEQYF.

This rearrangement joins TRBV15 to TRBJ2-7; D is undetermined. V lost 3 bases, J lost 3 bases, and 15 bases lay in between. Germline-derived CDR1 and CDR2 are LNHNV and YYDKDF (reference sequence). The CDR3 covers 15 residues. CDR3 nucleotide sequence: TGTGCCACCAGCAGCAGTCGGAACAGAATCTACGAGCAGTACTTC. Amino acid sequence: CATSSSRNRIYEQYF. The entire variable domain, with the rest obtained from reference TRBV15 and TRBJ2-7, is as follows: DAMVIQNPRYQVTQFGKPVTLSCSQTLNHNVMYWYQQKSSQAPKLLFHYYDKDFNNEADTPDNFQSRRPNTSFCFLDIRSPGLGDTAMYLCATSSSRNRIYEQYFGPGTRLTVT.

CDR3 in DNA: TGTGCCAGCAGTCCGGACAGCTCCTATACTGGAAACACCATATATTTT. Translation gives CASSPDSSYTGNTIYF. The chain employs TRBV28 and TRBJ1-3; perhaps TRBD1 as D (6 bases). With 5 bases removed from V and 2 bases from J, the gap between germline ends came to 16 bases. The V gene's germline CDR1 is MDHEN and CDR2 SYDVKM. The CDR3 runs 16 residues.

The rearrangement links TRBV30 to TRBJ2-3, with TRBD2 matching over 15 bases. CDR3 length: 16 amino acids. With 4 bases clipped from V and 6 bases from J, the junction kept 8 bases outside the gene matches. Germline V gives CDR1 GTSNPN, CDR2 SVGIG (reference sequence). CDR3 region: CAWTSGTSGRWDTQYF. In DNA form, the CDR3 reads TGTGCCTGGACCTCCGGGACTAGCGGGAGGTGGGATACGCAGTATTTT.

The CDR3 nucleotides read TGTGCCAGCAGCTTGGCAGGAGGCCGTGGCTACACCTTC. This sequence encodes CASSLAGGRGYTF. This chain connects TRBV5-4 to TRBJ1-2; D is ambiguous. Germline CDR1 reads SGHNT; CDR2 reads YYREEE (reference sequence). V lost 0 bases and J 7 bases, leaving 10 bases between the germline ends. The CDR3 extends over 13 amino acids.

This chain joins TRBV7-9 and TRBJ2-3, with D perhaps TRBD1 (6 bases). This CDR3 is built from 15 residues. In germline, CDR1 is SEHNR, CDR2 FQNEAQ (reference sequence). With 5 bases removed from V and 0 bases from J, the gap between germline ends came to 12 bases. The CDR3 DNA reads TGTGCCAGCAGCCAACAGGGAATAAGCACAGATACGCAGTATTTT. It codes for CASSQQGISTDTQYF.

This chain uses TRBV20-1 with TRBJ1-1, with D unclear. Looked up from germline, CDR1 is DFQATT and CDR2 is SNEGSKA (reference sequence). Trimming pared 2 bases from V and 14 bases from J, leaving 15 bases between. CDR3 length: 11 amino acids. Here the CDR3 reads CSARRPPTEFF. The CDR3, as DNA: TGCAGTGCTAGACGGCCGCCGACGGAGTTCTTT.

V and J are TRBV28 and TRBJ1-4, with D maybe TRBD1 (5 bases). The germline V gene encodes CDR1 MDHEN and CDR2 SYDVKM. The germline V and J ends were trimmed by 3 bases and 6 bases, with 14 bases remaining between them. The CDR3 spans 15 residues. CDR3 DNA sequence: TGTGCCAGCAGTTTGGGGGGGGACGCTTATGAAAAACTGTTTTTT. Amino acids: CASSLGGDAYEKLFF.

This sequence joins TRBV5-1 and TRBJ2-7; TRBD2 matches at 8 bases. CDR3 length: 14 amino acids. Germline values: CDR1 SGHRS, CDR2 YFSETQ. Losses at the gene ends were 4 bases for V and 2 bases for J; bases not matched to a gene: 5. The CDR3 nucleotides read TGCGCCAGCAGCACTCGGGGGGGGGCCTACGAGCAGTACTTC. Translation gives CASSTRGGAYEQYF.

This clone was seen a handful of times. The chain joins TRBV7-2 to TRBJ2-5; the match to TRBD1 covers 8 bases. Trimming removed 4 bases from V and 5 bases from J; junction bases left unmatched: 9. CDR1 SGHTA and CDR2 FQGNSA come from the germline V gene. The CDR3 has 15 residues. The CDR3 DNA reads TGTGCCAGCAGCTCCCCCCAGGGGGCGTGGGAGACCCAGTACTTC. Translated, it gives CASSSPQGAWETQYF. Complete variable domain (other parts from reference TRBV7-2 and TRBJ2-5): GAGVSQSPSNKVTEKGKDVELRCDPISGHTALYWYRQSLGQGLEFLIYFQGNSAPDKSGLPSDRFSAERTGGSVSTLTIQRTQQEDSAVYLCASSSPQGAWETQYFGPGTRLLVL.

This clone showed up just a few times. The chain uses TRBV6-1 and TRBJ2-7, with TRBD1 matching over 8 bases. The V gene end was trimmed by 8 bases and the J gene end by 2 bases; junction bases not matched to a gene: 5. The CDR3 totals 13 residues. Germline V gives CDR1 MNHNS, CDR2 SASEGT. The CDR3 here is CASGQGKAYEQYF. Here the CDR3 DNA reads TGTGCCAGCGGACAGGGAAAAGCCTACGAGCAGTACTTC.

A word on this clone: Distinct nucleotide sequences in the sample also encode this CDR3. The chain combines TRBV15 with TRBJ2-3, with TRBD2 matching over 8 bases. V shed 0 bases and J 1 base; nucleotides not matched to a gene: 6. The germline V gene has CDR1 LNHNV and CDR2 YYDKDF (reference sequence). This CDR3 is built from 17 residues. As DNA, the CDR3 is TGTGCCACCAGCAGAGATGGCCCAGCGGGGGGCACAGATACGCAGTATTTT. Protein sequence: CATSRDGPAGGTDTQYF.

J is TRBJ2-7 and V is TRBV5-8, with 7 bases aligning to TRBD2. V dropped 4 bases and J dropped 1; count of bases not matched to a gene: 11. This CDR3 comprises 16 residues. Germline V gene sequence: CDR1 SGHTS, CDR2 YDEGEE. Here the CDR3 reads CASSPSQTSVSYEQYF. The CDR3 bases are TGTGCCAGCAGCCCCTCCCAAACTAGCGTGTCCTACGAGCAGTACTTC.

This chain joins TRBV5-6 and TRBJ1-6; D call uncertain. The CDR3 covers 16 residues. Trimming pared 0 bases from V and 7 bases from J, leaving 14 bases between. The germline V gene has CDR1 SGHDT and CDR2 YYEEEE. CDR3 bases: TGTGCCAGCAGCTTGGGTAGCTGGAATTCGAATTCACCCCTCCACTTT. It codes for CASSLGSWNSNSPLHF.

This clone appeared once. The chain joins TRBV19 to TRBJ2-5; 8 nucleotides agree with TRBD1. The end of the DNA fits TRBJ2-7 better, so the J call may be wrong. Germline CDR1 and CDR2: LNHDA and SQIVND (reference sequence). The CDR3 is made up of 14 amino acids. The CDR3 bases are TGTGCCAGTAGTCGGGACAGGAATCCCCACGAGCAGTACTTC. It specifies CASSRDRNPHEQYF.

J is TRBJ2-1 and V is TRBV2, with TRBD2 matching 14 bases. The germline gives CDR1 SNHLY, CDR2 FYNNEI. V lost 5 bases, J lost 2 bases, and 2 bases stayed unmatched. The length of the CDR3 is 16 residues. The DNA for the CDR3 is TGTGCCAGCAGTTGGACTAGCGGGGGGACCTACAATGAGCAGTTCTTC. As protein: CASSWTSGGTYNEQFF.

The genes are TRBV7-8 and TRBJ1-5, with TRBD1 matching 9 bases. Germline lookup yields CDR1 SGHVS and CDR2 FQNEAQ. After removal of 2 bases from V and 6 bases from J, the junction contained 20 bases not matched to a gene. The CDR3 extends over 20 amino acids. CDR3 sequence (DNA): TGTGCCAGCAGCTTAACGCTAAGCCGCGTCGGACAGGGGCCGACTCAGCCCCAGCATTTT. This codes for CASSLTLSRVGQGPTQPQHF.

V is TRBV4-3 and J is TRBJ1-2, with TRBD1 identical over 8 bases. Looked up from germline, CDR1 is LGHNA and CDR2 is YSLEER. V was pared by 4 bases and J by 2 bases, with 3 bases of the junction left unmatched. The CDR3 runs 14 residues. CDR3 sequence reads: CASSRRQGNYGYTF. CDR3 nucleotide sequence: TGCGCCAGCAGCCGTCGACAGGGGAACTATGGCTACACCTTC.

This clone was picked up many times. This chain uses TRBV7-8 with TRBJ2-1; TRBD1 aligns across 9 bases. V was pared by 1 base and J by 7 bases, with 20 bases of the junction left unmatched. This CDR3 is built from 20 residues. Germline loops: CDR1 SGHVS, CDR2 FQNEAQ. The CDR3 DNA is TGTGCCAGCAGCTTAGGCGGACAGGGGAGTTCCGGCAGTAGGTTGAATGAGCAGTTCTTC. This sequence encodes CASSLGGQGSSGSRLNEQFF.